These 9 T cell receptor beta chains came from one sample sequenced in a study of T-cell reconstitution after alpha-beta-depleted transplantation in children. Molecular barcoding with unique molecular identifiers was used for the TCRbeta library. TCRdb re-called the PCR reads through MiXCR, storing one row per CDR3 protein. The sample includes a few hundred thousand distinct CDR3 sequences, 15% to 20% of them seen just once. Here the sequenced sample was PBMCs from the stem cell graft donor, taken from the stem cell graft. The source of these receptors is a human donor who donated a stem cell graft to a child with acute lymphoblastic leukemia.

This clonotype was detected only a few times. The CDR3 spells CASSQATEVALHF. The DNA for the CDR3 is TGCGCCAGCAGCCAGGCGACAGAAGTGGCCCTCCACTTT. The V gene is TRBV4-1, the J gene TRBJ1-6; perhaps TRBD1 as D (5 bases). Trimming left V 3 bases short and J 14 bases short, with 14 bases between. The CDR3 loop spans 13 amino acids. CDR1 and CDR2 (germline): MGHRA, YSYEKL.

This rearrangement joins TRBV2 to TRBJ1-6; D uncertain. Per the germline V gene, CDR1 is SNHLY and CDR2 is FYNNEI. The CDR3 runs to 13 residues. V dropped 2 bases and J dropped 11 bases, with 10 bases sitting between them. The DNA of the CDR3 is TGTGCCAGCAGTGAAAGCGCTTTTCCACCCCTCCACTTT. This gives the protein CASSESAFPPLHF.

This chain joins TRBV19 and TRBJ2-7; no firm D call. The CDR3 covers 13 residues. Germline values: CDR1 LNHDA, CDR2 SQIVND (reference sequence). V gave up 3 bases and J gave up 6 bases, with 12 bases separating them. The CDR3 loop reads CASSIRSSVEQYF. The CDR3 nucleotides are TGTGCCAGTAGTATCCGGTCGAGTGTCGAGCAGTACTTC.

The gene calls are TRBV7-8 and TRBJ1-2; D gene unclear. CDR3 length: 12 residues. The ends were cut back, 0 bases at V and 6 bases at J, with 5 bases in the middle. The germline V gene encodes CDR1 SGHVS and CDR2 FQNEAQ. The CDR3 is CASSLAQNGYTF. CDR3 nucleotide sequence: TGTGCCAGCAGCTTAGCACAAAATGGCTACACCTTC.

The rearrangement joins TRBV18 to TRBJ1-2; TRBD1 matches at 7 bases. The germline V gene has CDR1 KGHSH and CDR2 LQKENI. The V and J ends lost 2 bases and 1 base, in that order; junction bases with no gene match: 7. CDR3 length: 16 amino acids. The DNA of the CDR3 is TGTGCCAGCTCACCAGCGAACAGGGGAGATAACTATGGCTACACCTTC. This sequence encodes CASSPANRGDNYGYTF. Full variable domain (rest looked up from reference TRBV18 and TRBJ1-2): NAGVMQNPRHLVRRRGQEARLRCSPMKGHSHVYWYRQLPEEGLKFMVYLQKENIIDESGMPKERFSAEFPKEGPSILRIQQVVRGDSAAYFCASSPANRGDNYGYTFGSGTRLTVV.

This clonotype has more than one count but fewer than ten. This rearrangement joins TRBV12-3 or TRBV12-4 to TRBJ2-3; D not certain. The V gene lost 3 bases and the J gene lost 5 bases, with 15 bases spanning the gap. The CDR3 sequence is 15 residues long. The CDR3 nucleotides read TGTGCCAGCAGTTTGAGTCCTGACGGTGGAGATACGCAGTATTTT. Translation gives CASSLSPDGGDTQYF.

This clonotype was seen a handful of times. The chain couples TRBV20-1 to TRBJ2-7, with D perhaps TRBD2 (6 bases). The length of the CDR3 is 12 residues. Germline CDR1 is DFQATT and CDR2 is SNEGSKA (reference sequence). V lost 3 bases to trimming and J lost 7 bases, with 13 bases between them. The CDR3 loop reads CSASAGAGEQYF. CDR3 in DNA: TGCAGTGCTAGCGCGGGCGCGGGAGAGCAGTACTTC.

J is TRBJ2-2 and V is TRBV11-3; no firm D call. Germline V CDR1 and CDR2: SGHNT, YENEEA. V dropped 5 bases and J dropped 4 bases, with 8 bases sitting between them. This CDR3 spans 13 amino acids. The CDR3: CASSEQFTGELFF. CDR3 sequence (DNA): TGTGCCAGCAGCGAACAGTTCACCGGGGAGCTGTTTTTT.

This clonotype was found a few times. This chain links TRBV5-5 with TRBJ2-1, with 10 bases fitting TRBD2. The CDR3 length is 16 residues. With V trimmed by 0 bases and J by 10 bases, 10 bases remained unmatched. Germline values: CDR1 SGHKS, CDR2 YYEKEE (reference sequence). The CDR3 DNA follows: TGTGCCAGCAGCTTGGTGTCTAGCGGGAGTAAGACCGAGCAGTTCTTC. Translated, it gives CASSLVSSGSKTEQFF.